The 25 T cell receptor beta chains below all came from one sample that was sequenced in a study of T-cell memory formation after mild COVID-19 (dated by TCRdb to about 2021). The library came from 5' RACE. Sequencing instrument: Illumina NovaSeq 6000. The raw public reads went through TCRdb reprocessing: fastp at Q25, MiXCR clone calling, in-frame beta chains kept. Every distinct CDR3 protein forms one entry, paired with its most common genes and DNA. The sample table lists roughly 620,000 distinct CDR3 sequences, about 20% of them with a count of one. The ten most abundant clones make up about 11% of the sample. The specimen sequenced was PBMCs or a T cell subset sorted from them (not recorded which). Receptors originate from an adult woman who had mild COVID-19 (a few samples of this study predate the infection). The sample titles of this study are shuffled in the database, so cell type and time point are left out; the donor was told from shared clones.

This clonotype was found a few times. Germline is not matched at one junction end, which may reflect a read error. This chain connects TRBV18 to TRBJ2-1, with D tentatively TRBD2 (6 bases). The germline gives CDR1 KGHSH, CDR2 LQKENI. The CDR3 runs to 15 residues. The chain's CDR3 is CASGGTGSSHNEQFF. The CDR3 nucleotides are TGTGCCAGCGGCGGGACGGGGTCCTCCCACAATGAGCAGTTCTTC.

This clonotype has more than one count but fewer than ten. This chain connects TRBV29-1 to TRBJ1-2; maybe TRBD1 (5 bases). The CDR3 has 11 amino acids. Germline V gives CDR1 SQVTM, CDR2 ANQGSEA. V dropped 4 bases and J dropped 6 bases, with 9 bases sitting between them. The CDR3 loop reads CSVGGANGYTF. Written as DNA, the CDR3 is TGCAGCGTTGGAGGGGCCAATGGCTACACCTTC.

This chain connects TRBV19 to TRBJ2-3, with no clear D. V shed 2 bases and J shed 2 bases, with 11 bases lying between them. Per the germline V gene, CDR1 is LNHDA and CDR2 is SQIVND (reference sequence). This CDR3 is 15 amino acids long. This CDR3 reads CASSIRSTFTDTQYF. The CDR3 region has the DNA TGTGCCAGTAGTATACGGTCCACCTTCACAGATACGCAGTATTTT.

This clonotype turned up a few times. This chain connects TRBV5-1 to TRBJ2-3; 7 bases align to TRBD2. Germline CDR1 reads SGHRS; CDR2 reads YFSETQ. V lost 4 bases and J lost 0; bases outside the gene matches: 5. The CDR3 totals 15 residues. The CDR3 bases are TGCGCCAGCAGCGTGACTAGCAGGAGCACAGATACGCAGTATTTT. It codes for CASSVTSRSTDTQYF.

This clonotype was counted between two and nine times. The chain couples TRBV5-4 to TRBJ2-1, with a tentative D call TRBD1 (5 bases). The CDR3 has 15 amino acids. V shed 7 bases and J shed 0 bases, with 14 bases lying between them. The V gene's germline CDR1 is SGHNT and CDR2 YYREEE (reference sequence). The CDR3 DNA reads TGTGCCAGCCGCTCACAGGTCAGCTCCTACAATGAGCAGTTCTTC. Encoded protein: CASRSQVSSYNEQFF.

This clonotype was seen only a few times. The chain combines TRBV6-5 with TRBJ2-1, with D possibly TRBD2 on 6 matching bases. Trimming left V 5 bases short and J 5 bases short, with 19 bases between. Germline values: CDR1 MNHEY, CDR2 SVGAGI. The CDR3 is 16 amino acids. The chain's CDR3 is CASSALSGHTDNEQFF. For the CDR3, the DNA is TGTGCCAGCAGTGCCCTTAGCGGACATACTGACAATGAGCAGTTCTTC.

This sequence joins TRBV7-8 and TRBJ2-2; D may be TRBD1 (6 bases). The CDR3 length is 14 residues. V was cut by 5 bases and J by 1 base, with 8 bases left in between. Germline V gene lookup returns CDR1 SGHVS and CDR2 FQNEAQ. CDR3 nucleotide sequence: TGTGCCAGCAGCCAGGACAGGAACACCGGGGAGCTGTTTTTT. It yields the protein CASSQDRNTGELFF.

Of note for this clonotype: The junction and the germline gene differ at one end; a read error may be behind it. The rearrangement links TRBV24-1 to TRBJ2-2, with 9 bases identical to TRBD1. Germline V lookup: CDR1 KGHDR, CDR2 SFDVKD. This CDR3 is 17 amino acids long. The chain's CDR3 is CATSDFRPGQGEREMFF. The CDR3 bases are TGTGCCACCAGTGATTTTAGGCCGGGACAGGGAGAGAGGGAGATGTTTTTT.

CDR3 coding DNA: TGTGCCAGCAGCGTGAGAGGGGTGTACAATGAGCAGTTCTTC. Residues: CASSVRGVYNEQFF. The chain has TRBV9 and TRBJ2-1; perhaps D is TRBD1 or TRBD2 (5 bases each). Trimming cost V 2 bases and J 4 bases, with 10 bases left between them. This CDR3 contains 14 residues. In germline, CDR1 is SGDLS, CDR2 YYNGEE.

In its sample, this clonotype was seen a few times. The chain is built from TRBV10-2 and TRBJ2-7, with 7 nucleotides matching TRBD1. CDR1 is WSHSY, CDR2 SAAADI, per germline. CDR3 length equals 12 residues. V was pared by 6 bases and J by 11 bases, with 10 bases of the junction left unmatched. CDR3 DNA sequence: TGCGCCAGCAGCGAGCAACAGGGGACCGAGTACTTC. Encoded protein: CASSEQQGTEYF.

The J gene is TRBJ2-3, the V gene TRBV9; D is unclear. The V end was cut by 3 bases, the J end by 3 bases, with 8 bases between. Per the germline V gene, CDR1 is SGDLS and CDR2 is YYNGEE. This CDR3 comprises 13 residues. The CDR3 DNA reads TGTGCCAGCAGCGGTCCTCTTACAGATACGCAGTATTTT. This sequence encodes CASSGPLTDTQYF.

This clonotype was detected only a few times. The CDR3 here is CATEAGTYEQYF. The CDR3 DNA follows: TGTGCTACGGAGGCAGGAACCTACGAGCAGTACTTC. V and J are TRBV7-9 and TRBJ2-7; tentative D call: TRBD2 (5 bases). CDR3 length equals 12 residues. The germline V gene has CDR1 SEHNR and CDR2 FQNEAQ (reference sequence).

V and J are TRBV29-1 and TRBJ2-7; no definite D call. V was clipped by 4 bases and J by 7 bases, with 8 bases between them. The CDR3 contains 10 residues. Germline V lookup: CDR1 SQVTM, CDR2 ANQGSEA. The DNA of the CDR3 is TGCAGCGTTGTTTGGGGAGAGCAGTACTTC. This translates into CSVVWGEQYF.

CDR3 amino acids: CASSEQGRNSPLHF. The CDR3 coding sequence is TGTGCCAGCAGTGAACAGGGGCGGAATTCACCCCTCCACTTT. The chain carries TRBV2 and TRBJ1-6; D possibly corresponds to TRBD1 (6 bases). CDR1 SNHLY and CDR2 FYNNEI come from the germline V gene. This CDR3 is 14 amino acids long. V gave up 2 bases and J gave up 7 bases, with 9 bases separating them.

This clonotype was observed at least ten times. The rearrangement links TRBV23-1 to TRBJ2-3; 8 bases align to TRBD2. TRBV23-1 is an ORF, with its function uncertain. The CDR3 has 21 amino acids. Trimming at V came to 4 bases and at J to 2 bases, leaving 23 bases not matched to a gene. CDR3 residues: CASSRGNGGREDQSSTDTQYF. CDR3 in DNA: TGCGCCAGCAGTCGGGGCAATGGTGGGCGGGAGGACCAGTCGTCCACAGATACGCAGTATTTT.

The chain couples TRBV7-8 to TRBJ2-1; D is unresolved. Germline V gives CDR1 SGHVS, CDR2 FQNEAQ. This CDR3 has 14 amino acids. Trimming removed 4 bases from V and 8 bases from J, with 15 bases in between. The CDR3 is CASSSGVAPDEQFF. CDR3 in DNA: TGTGCCAGCAGCTCCGGCGTCGCCCCGGATGAGCAGTTCTTC.

This chain joins TRBV6-1 and TRBJ1-2; D is perhaps TRBD1 (6 bases). V was shortened by 7 bases and J by 7 bases, with 22 bases between the two germline ends. Per germline, CDR1 MNHNS and CDR2 SASEGT. The CDR3 has 15 amino acids. CDR3 sequence reads: CASTSRTDPSGGYTF. The CDR3 DNA reads as TGTGCCAGCACCTCTAGGACAGACCCGTCGGGTGGCTACACCTTC.

The CDR3 nucleotides read TGTGCCAGCAGCTTGGAGGGCAGGGCGATGGCCGGGGAGCTGTTTTTT. This gives the protein CASSLEGRAMAGELFF. This chain joins TRBV7-9 and TRBJ2-2; a weak D match, TRBD2 (6 bases). The CDR3 runs 16 residues. With 3 bases removed from V and 6 bases from J, the gap between germline ends came to 17 bases. The germline V gene encodes CDR1 SEHNR and CDR2 FQNEAQ (reference sequence).

This clonotype was picked up a small number of times. The chain is built from TRBV20-1 and TRBJ1-1; D remains unclear. V was clipped by 4 bases and J by 3 bases, with 12 bases between them. Germline CDR1 is DFQATT and CDR2 is SNEGSKA (reference sequence). The CDR3 sequence is 13 residues long. CDR3 region: CSAIERGYTEAFF. CDR3 sequence (DNA): TGCAGTGCTATCGAGCGGGGATACACTGAAGCTTTCTTT.

A few counts support this clonotype. The V and J genes are TRBV3-1 and TRBJ1-1, with D possibly TRBD1 on 5 matching bases. Trimming shortened V by 1 base and J by 11 bases, and 8 bases separated the two germline ends. Per the germline V gene, CDR1 is LGHDT and CDR2 is YNNKEL (reference sequence). The CDR3 length is 11 residues. CDR3 sequence: CASSQGWGAFF. The DNA for the CDR3 is TGTGCCAGCAGCCAAGGGTGGGGGGCTTTCTTT.

This clonotype was counted between two and nine times. The chain couples TRBV2 to TRBJ1-2; D remains ambiguous. The CDR3 spans 14 residues. Germline CDR1 and CDR2: SNHLY and FYNNEI. Trimming removed 1 base at V and 6 bases at J, with 12 bases between. This chain's CDR3 is CASSEVRDLDGYTF. CDR3 sequence (DNA): TGTGCCAGCAGTGAAGTAAGGGATTTGGATGGCTACACCTTC.

The V call is TRBV6-1, the J call TRBJ2-1; 9 nucleotides match TRBD1. The trim removed 6 bases at V and 0 bases at J, leaving 3 bases unmatched. Germline-derived CDR1 and CDR2 are MNHNS and SASEGT. This CDR3 contains 15 residues. CDR3 coding DNA: TGTGCCAGCAGGGAGGACAGGGGCTCCTACAATGAGCAGTTCTTC. It specifies CASREDRGSYNEQFF.

This chain connects TRBV6-1 to TRBJ2-7; no definite D call. This CDR3 has 12 amino acids. Trimming took off 7 bases at V and 2 bases at J, with 9 bases between the two ends. CDR1 is MNHNS, CDR2 SASEGT, per germline. The CDR3, as DNA: TGTGCCAGCAATAACGAACCCTACGAGCAGTACTTC. Protein: CASNNEPYEQYF.

This clonotype was detected a few times. The chain is built from TRBV7-3 and TRBJ2-1; 7 nucleotides match TRBD2. Germline V gene data show CDR1 as SGHTA and CDR2 as FQGTGA. The CDR3 contains 13 residues. J was trimmed by 7 bases and V by 5 bases; bases with no gene match: 5. CDR3 in DNA: TGTGCCAGCAGCCCAGGGACTACTAATGAGCAGTTCTTC. It codes for CASSPGTTNEQFF. The whole variable domain, remainder taken from reference TRBV7-3 and TRBJ2-1, is GAGVSQTPSNKVTEKGKYVELRCDPISGHTALYWYRQSLGQGPEFLIYFQGTGAADDSGLPNDRFFAVRPEGSVSTLKIQRTERGDSAVYLCASSPGTTNEQFFGPGTRLTVL.

The chain employs TRBV29-1 and TRBJ2-5, with 11 bases identical to TRBD1. Germline trimming cut 7 bases from V and 2 bases from J; bases unmatched to any gene: 3. The CDR3 has 13 amino acids. Germline assignment: CDR1 SQVTM and CDR2 ANQGSEA. CDR3 bases: TGCAGCGCGGGGACAGGGGGGCAAGAGACCCAGTACTTC. As protein: CSAGTGGQETQYF. The entire variable domain, with the rest obtained from reference TRBV29-1 and TRBJ2-5, is as follows: SAVISQKPSRDICQRGTSLTIQCQVDSQVTMMFWYRQQPGQSLTLIATANQGSEATYESGFVIDKFPISRPNLTFSTLTVSNMSPEDSSIYLCSAGTGGQETQYFGPGTRLLVL.